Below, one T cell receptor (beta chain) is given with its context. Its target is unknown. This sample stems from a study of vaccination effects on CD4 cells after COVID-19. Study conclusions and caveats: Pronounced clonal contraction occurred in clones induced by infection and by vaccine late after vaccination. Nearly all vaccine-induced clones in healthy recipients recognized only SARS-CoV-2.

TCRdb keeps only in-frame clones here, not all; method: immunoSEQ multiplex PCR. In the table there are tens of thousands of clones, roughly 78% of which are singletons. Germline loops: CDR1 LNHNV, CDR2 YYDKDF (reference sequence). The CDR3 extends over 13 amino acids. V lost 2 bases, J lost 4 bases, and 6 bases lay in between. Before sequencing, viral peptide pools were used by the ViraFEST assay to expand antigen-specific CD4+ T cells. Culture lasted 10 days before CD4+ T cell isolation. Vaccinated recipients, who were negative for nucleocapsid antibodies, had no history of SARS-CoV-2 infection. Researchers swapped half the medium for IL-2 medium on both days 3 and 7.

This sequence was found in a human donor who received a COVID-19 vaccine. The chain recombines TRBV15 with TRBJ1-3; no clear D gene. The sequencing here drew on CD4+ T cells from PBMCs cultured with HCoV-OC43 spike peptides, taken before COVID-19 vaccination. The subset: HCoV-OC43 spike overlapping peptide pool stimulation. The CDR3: CATSRQTGNTIYF. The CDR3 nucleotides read TGTGCCACCAGCAGACAAACAGGAAACACCATATATTTT. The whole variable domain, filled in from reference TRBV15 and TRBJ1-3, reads DAMVIQNPRYQVTQFGKPVTLSCSQTLNHNVMYWYQQKSSQAPKLLFHYYDKDFNNEADTPDNFQSRRPNTSFCFLDIRSPGLGDTAMYLCATSRQTGNTIYFGEGSWLTVV.